The rows below give T cell receptor beta chains drawn from one sample of a study of T cell changes during pregnancy in multiple sclerosis. Profiling relied on immunoSEQ multiplex PCR, and the TCRdb table lists in-frame clones only, not all of them. The sample includes about 120,000 clones, approximately 93% of them seen just once. Sequencing used peripheral blood, obtained before pregnancy. All receptors come from a female donor with multiple sclerosis, enrolled in a pregnancy study. Each CDR3 is given with its conserved first and last residue. The D gene is left open where the match is weak. Clone size is stated in some rows and not others, as once, few, many or a class when expanded.

>TRBV27|TRBD1|TRBJ1-5|NA
TGTGCCGGTCTACAGGGGGTGGATCAGCCCCAGCATTTT
CAGLQGVDQPQHF
>TRBV5-6|TRBD1|TRBJ1-5|NA
TGTGCCAGCAGCCGTACAGGGGGCAGCAATCAGCCCCAGCATTTT
CASSRTGGSNQPQHF
>TRBV5-1|NA|TRBJ1-2|once
TGCGCCAGCAGCTTAGATTACCAGACAGCTGGCTACACCTTC
CASSLDYQTAGYTF
>TRBV7-2|NA|TRBJ2-1|NA
TGTGCCAGCAGCTTAGCGGGAGCGCTCTACAATGAGCAGTTCTTC
CASSLAGALYNEQFF
>TRBV6-6|TRBD1|TRBJ1-2|NA
TGTGCCAGCAGTTACCCGACAGGGGACCATGGCTACACCTTC
CASSYPTGDHGYTF
>TRBV2|NA|TRBJ2-5|NA
TGTGCCAGCAGTGAAAGGGACTTTGCACAAGAGACCCAGTACTTC
CASSERDFAQETQYF
>TRBV28|NA|TRBJ2-2|NA
TGTGCCAGCAGTTTATGGGCGGGGACAGCAAACACCGGGGAGCTGTTTTTT
CASSLWAGTANTGELFF
>TRBV7-8|NA|TRBJ1-1|NA
TGTGCCAGCGCGGCAAAAATGAACACTGAAGCTTTCTTT
CASAAKMNTEAFF
>TRBV6-4|TRBD2|TRBJ2-3|NA
TGTGCCAGCAGTGAAACCGGGACTAGCGGGAAAGATACGCAGTATTTT
CASSETGTSGKDTQYF
>TRBV18|NA|TRBJ2-7|once
TGTGCCAGCTCACCATCGCAGGGTGCCTACGAGCAGTACTTC
CASSPSQGAYEQYF
>TRBV5-6|NA|TRBJ1-3|NA
TGTGCCAGCAGCTTGAGGAGGGGTCAAGGAAACACCATATATTTT
CASSLRRGQGNTIYF
>TRBV2|TRBD1|TRBJ1-6|NA
TGTGCCAGCATCGCCCAGGGGGCACCCCTCCACTTT
CASIAQGAPLHF
>TRBV5-1|NA|TRBJ2-2|NA
TGCGCCAGCAGCTTGGCCCTTCAAACAGGGCCTGGGGAGCTGTTTTTT
CASSLALQTGPGELFF
>TRBV23-1|TRBD1|TRBJ1-4|NA
TGCGCCAGCAGTCAATCGACAGGGGGGAAAAGGAAACTGTTTTTT
CASSQSTGGKRKLFF
>TRBV7-6|NA|TRBJ1-1|NA
TGTGCCAGCAGCCTGACAGGGAACACTGAAGCTTTCTTT
CASSLTGNTEAFF
>TRBV29-1|NA|TRBJ1-1|NA
TGCAGCGTTGCGGCCCTCGACAGGAACACTGAAGCTTTCTTT
CSVAALDRNTEAFF
>TRBV27|TRBD1|TRBJ1-2|NA
TGTGCCAGCAGTTTATCTCGACAGGGGAATGTACTGGATGGCTACACCTTC
CASSLSRQGNVLDGYTF
>TRBV5-1|TRBD1|TRBJ2-1|NA
TGCGCCAGCAGACCGGGACAGGGTGGGTCGTACAATGAGCAGTTCTTC
CASRPGQGGSYNEQFF
>TRBV19|TRBD1|TRBJ1-1|NA
TGTGCCAGTAGTATGGGGGAAGGGGGCCGCAACACTGAAGCTTTCTTT
CASSMGEGGRNTEAFF
>TRBV18|NA|TRBJ1-4|NA
TGTGCCAGCTCACGGCAGAGGAATGAAAAACTGTTTTTT
CASSRQRNEKLFF
>TRBV6-5|NA|TRBJ1-2|NA
TGTGCCAGCAGTTACTCGGGAGACGGGGGCTATGGCTACACCTTC
CASSYSGDGGYGYTF
>TRBV5-6|TRBD1|TRBJ1-1|NA
TGTGCCAGCAGCCCCGACAGGGGGCGGACTGAAGCTTTCTTT
CASSPDRGRTEAFF
>TRBV6-1|NA|TRBJ1-1|NA
TGTGCCAGCAGCCGGACAAGGAACACTGAAGCTTTCTTT
CASSRTRNTEAFF
>TRBV4-1|TRBD2|TRBJ2-3|NA
TGCGCCAGCAGCCGGACTAGCGGGGGGCCGGGAGATACGCAGTATTTT
CASSRTSGGPGDTQYF
>TRBV5-4|TRBD1|TRBJ2-1|NA
TGTGCCAGCAGCTCGGGGAAGGACAGGGTCGGTTATGAGCAGTTCTTC
CASSSGKDRVGYEQFF
>TRBV10-2|NA|TRBJ1-1|NA
TGCGCCAGCAGTGAGGAACGGCGGCGGGAAGCTTTCTTT
CASSEERRREAFF
>TRBV18|NA|TRBJ1-1|NA
TGTGCCAGCTCACCAAGGAGTACATTTGAAGCTTTCTTT
CASSPRSTFEAFF
>TRBV18|TRBD1|TRBJ2-7|NA
TGTGCCAGCTCACAAGGACAGGACATCTACGAGCAGTACTTC
CASSQGQDIYEQYF
>TRBV27|TRBD2|TRBJ2-3|once
TGTGCCAGCAGTACCAGACTAGCGGGAGGGCCAGGTACGCAGTATTTT
CASSTRLAGGPGTQYF
>TRBV18|NA|TRBJ2-3|NA
TGTGCCAGCTCACCAATTTCACTAGGACTCAAGAGAGATACGCAGTATTTT
CASSPISLGLKRDTQYF
>TRBV14|TRBD1|TRBJ1-2|NA
TGTGCCAGCAGCCCGACCCGGGACAGACGGTTGTCTAACTATGGCTACACCTTC
CASSPTRDRRLSNYGYTF
>TRBV5-1|NA|TRBJ1-1|few
TGCGCCAGCAGCTTGGGCAACCCTGTTCAGGGTGAAGCTTTCTTT
CASSLGNPVQGEAFF
>TRBV5-1|TRBD1|TRBJ2-7|NA
TGCGCCAGCAGCTTAAGACAGGGCTCCTACGAGCAGTACTTC
CASSLRQGSYEQYF
>TRBV4-1|NA|TRBJ1-4|NA
TGCGCCAGCAGCCAAGGATACGGGGAGAATGAAAAACTGTTTTTT
CASSQGYGENEKLFF
>TRBV6-1|TRBD2|TRBJ2-1|NA
TGTGCCAGCAGTGAACCGACTAGCGGGAGTATTGGTAATGAGCAGTTCTTC
CASSEPTSGSIGNEQFF
>TRBV19|TRBD2|TRBJ2-1|once
TGTGCCAGTAGAGGGCCGGGACTAGCGGGGTCGTGGGAATCCAATGAGCAGTTCTTC
CASRGPGLAGSWESNEQFF
>TRBV4-2|NA|TRBJ2-7|NA
TGTGCCAGCAGCCAAGACCCCCGACAGAGTACCTACGAGCAGTACTTC
CASSQDPRQSTYEQYF
>TRBV14|NA|TRBJ1-6|NA
TGTGCCAGCAGCCAAGTCCGGCAGGGGCCGTCTTCCTATAATTCACCCCTCCACTTT
CASSQVRQGPSSYNSPLHF
>TRBV7-9|NA|TRBJ1-5|NA
TGTGCCAGCAGCTTAGTGGGAGGGAATCAGCCCCAGCATTTT
CASSLVGGNQPQHF
>TRBV29-1|TRBD1|TRBJ2-5|NA
TGCAGCGTTGTGAGGGGGCGCCTAGAGACCCAGTACTTC
CSVVRGRLETQYF
>TRBV18|NA|TRBJ1-2|NA
TGTGCCAGCTCACAGAAGACAGGTTCCTTCTATGGCTACACCTTC
CASSQKTGSFYGYTF
>TRBV7-6|NA|TRBJ2-3|NA
TGTGCCAGCAGCTTAACTGCAAGCCGGGTTCTTACAGATACGCAGTATTTT
CASSLTASRVLTDTQYF
>TRBV27|TRBD1|TRBJ2-1|NA
TGTGCCACTCCACTCCGGGACAGGGATAACGATGAGCAGTTCTTC
CATPLRDRDNDEQFF
>TRBV9|TRBD2|TRBJ2-3|NA
TGTGCCAGCAGCTCCAGTTGGGGGGGGACCACAGATACGCAGTATTTT
CASSSSWGGTTDTQYF
>TRBV28|NA|TRBJ1-2|NA
TGTGCCAGCAGTTTAGTTTCAGGGCATTATGGCTACACCTTC
CASSLVSGHYGYTF
>TRBV9|TRBD1|TRBJ2-7|NA
TGTGCCAGCAGCGCAGGGGGAGCCTACGAGCAGTACTTC
CASSAGGAYEQYF